The 5 T cell receptor beta chains reported below all come from one sample, sequenced in a study of neurological immune-mediated disorders. MiXCR was run by TCRdb on the 5' RACE reads, yielding one entry per CDR3 protein. The data hold fewer than 40,000 distinct CDR3 sequences, with approximately 5% observed a single time. Sequencing was performed on CD4+ T cells from blood. These receptors were collected from a young man in good health.

This clonotype was counted at least ten times. Here the CDR3 reads CASSDLHRDRLSHEQYF. CDR3 bases: TGTGCCAGCAGCGATCTACACCGGGACAGGCTTTCTCACGAGCAGTACTTC. The chain is built from TRBV5-6 and TRBJ2-7; TRBD1 aligns across 8 bases. The ends lost 4 bases at V and 5 bases at J; junction bases unmatched: 17. The CDR3 consists of 17 residues. Germline assignment: CDR1 SGHDT and CDR2 YYEEEE.

This clonotype was counted ten times or more. One junction end disagrees with the germline gene, perhaps due to a read error. V usage is TRBV4-3 and J usage is TRBJ1-5, with no clear D. Germline loops: CDR1 LGHNA, CDR2 YSLEER. This CDR3 has 16 residues. The CDR3 loop reads CANSQDFGGNHQPQHF. CDR3 in DNA: TGCGCCAACAGCCAAGATTTCGGAGGAAATCATCAGCCCCAGCATTTT.

This clonotype occurred many times. This sequence joins TRBV27 and TRBJ1-2, with 7 nucleotides matching TRBD1. The V segment lost 6 bases and the J segment 1 base; nucleotides outside the gene matches: 8. The CDR3 is 15 residues long. Per the germline V gene, CDR1 is MNHEY and CDR2 is SMNVEV (reference sequence). CDR3 in amino acids: CASRVGGGFNYGYTF. The CDR3 bases are TGTGCCAGCAGGGTAGGGGGCGGATTTAACTATGGCTACACCTTC.

This clonotype was found a few times. V usage is TRBV4-1 and J usage is TRBJ2-1, with 9 bases fitting TRBD1. Germline V gene data show CDR1 as MGHRA and CDR2 as YSYEKL. V lost 0 bases and J lost 8; bases outside the gene matches: 14. This CDR3 comprises 18 residues. CDR3 region: CASSQELFGTGFRDEQFF. The CDR3 region has the DNA TGCGCCAGCAGCCAAGAACTTTTCGGGACAGGGTTTCGGGATGAGCAGTTCTTC.

This clonotype appeared many times. The J gene is TRBJ1-1, the V gene TRBV20-1, with D possibly TRBD1 on 6 matching bases. Trimming removed 6 bases at V and 4 bases at J, with 15 bases between. Looked up from germline, CDR1 is DFQATT and CDR2 is SNEGSKA (reference sequence). CDR3 size: 13 residues. The CDR3, as DNA: TGCAGTGCGCGGGCCGGGGGCGGCACTGAAGCTTTCTTT. It translates to CSARAGGGTEAFF.